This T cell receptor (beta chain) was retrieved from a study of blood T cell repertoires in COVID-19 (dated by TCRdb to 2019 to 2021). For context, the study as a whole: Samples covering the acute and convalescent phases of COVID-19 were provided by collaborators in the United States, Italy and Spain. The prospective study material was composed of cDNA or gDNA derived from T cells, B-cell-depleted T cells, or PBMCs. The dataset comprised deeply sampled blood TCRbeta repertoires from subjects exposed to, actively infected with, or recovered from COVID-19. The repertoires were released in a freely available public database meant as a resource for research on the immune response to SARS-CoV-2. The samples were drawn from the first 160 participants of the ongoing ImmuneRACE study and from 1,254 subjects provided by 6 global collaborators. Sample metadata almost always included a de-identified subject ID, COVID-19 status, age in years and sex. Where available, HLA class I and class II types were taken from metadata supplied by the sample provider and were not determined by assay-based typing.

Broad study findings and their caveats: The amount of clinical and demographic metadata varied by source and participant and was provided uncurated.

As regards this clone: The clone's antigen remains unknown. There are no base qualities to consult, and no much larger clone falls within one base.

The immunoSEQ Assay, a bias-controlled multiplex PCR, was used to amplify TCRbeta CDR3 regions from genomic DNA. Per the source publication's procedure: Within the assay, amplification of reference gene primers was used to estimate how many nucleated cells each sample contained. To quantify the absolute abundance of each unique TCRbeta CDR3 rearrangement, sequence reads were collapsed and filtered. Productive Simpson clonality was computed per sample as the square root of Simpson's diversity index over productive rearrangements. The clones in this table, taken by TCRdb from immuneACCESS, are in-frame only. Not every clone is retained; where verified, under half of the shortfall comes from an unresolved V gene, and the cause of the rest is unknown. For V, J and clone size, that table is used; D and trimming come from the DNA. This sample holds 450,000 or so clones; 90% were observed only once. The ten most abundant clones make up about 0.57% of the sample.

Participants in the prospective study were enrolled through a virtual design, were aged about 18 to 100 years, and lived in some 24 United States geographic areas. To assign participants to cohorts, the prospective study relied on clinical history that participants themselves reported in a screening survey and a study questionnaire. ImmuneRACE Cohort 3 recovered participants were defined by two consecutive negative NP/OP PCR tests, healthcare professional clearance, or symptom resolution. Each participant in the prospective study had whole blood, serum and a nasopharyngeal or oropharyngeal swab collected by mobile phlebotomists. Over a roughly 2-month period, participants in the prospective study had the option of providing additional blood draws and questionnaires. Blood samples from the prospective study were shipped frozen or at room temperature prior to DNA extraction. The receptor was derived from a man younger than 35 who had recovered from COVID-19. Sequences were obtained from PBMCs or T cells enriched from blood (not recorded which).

This receptor carries the CDR3 CASSHRGGTDTQYF. The bases are TGCGCCAGCAGCCACCGAGGGGGTACAGATACGCAGTATTTT. The chain joins TRBV5-1 to TRBJ2-3; matching of 6 bases hints at TRBD1 as the D gene. The CDR3, cysteine through phenylalanine, is 14 amino acids long. The retained sequence is limited to the CDR3, 42 bases, with the frame set at the first base. V was cut back by 4 bases and J by 3 bases, leaving a gap of 12 bases between them. CDR1 and CDR2 are drawn from the germline V gene: SGHRS, YFSETQ.